These T cell receptor beta chains were read from a single sample in a study of a mutant IDH1 vaccine in newly diagnosed glioma. The repertoire was sequenced with immunoSEQ multiplex PCR; TCRdb's copy has only in-frame clones and lacks some. The sample comprises some 60,000 clones, about four fifths of which are singletons, and approximately 6.1% rests with the top ten. These receptors' targets are unknown. The sequencing here drew on PBMCs, taken from a glioma patient whose treatment included an IDH1 peptide vaccine. The receptors were gathered from a man aged 45-65 years with glioma. The conserved cysteine and the conserved F or W are not part of the CDR3 here. D genes are given only for firm matches. Only some rows state a clone size, as once, few, many or a class for expanded clones.

- | - | TRBV5-4 | ASSSIGEPYEQY
- | - | TRBV5-5 | ASSFGFRNTEAF
- | - | TRBV9 | ASSVGIQETQY
- | TRBD1 | TRBV15 | ATSRPGQAFRRETQY
- | - | TRBV18 | ASSPDQGITEAF
- | - | TRBV29-1 | SASGAGGNTIY
- | - | TRBV5-1 | ASSSPGTHTGELF
- | - | TRBV4-3 | ASSQDPGTGANVLT
few | - | TRBV2 | ASSEAPRAF
- | - | TRBV6-5 | ASSRGANVLT
- | - | TRBV7-8 | ASSLDRGNQPQH
- | - | TRBV19 | ASSTSPGGGTSSGELF
- | TRBD1 | TRBV27 | ASSLGRGLGNTIY
- | - | TRBV4-1 | ASSSRGAETQY
- | - | TRBV2 | ASSGGSETQY
- | TRBD2 | TRBV4-1 | ASSQDYGRVQRDNEQF
- | - | TRBV6-9 | ASIAENQAF
- | - | TRBV7-2 | ASSLEGLGNTIY
- | - | TRBV28 | ASSLRNEQF
- | TRBD2 | TRBV4-1 | ASSQGLAGEQETQY
- | - | TRBV28 | ASSLYRDGNTEAF
- | - | TRBV27 | ASSRKSTLEAF
once | - | TRBV27 | ASSLGGLATTNTGELF
- | - | TRBV5-8 | ASSSGGSSYEQY
- | - | TRBV6-5 | ASSFDGNTEAF
few | TRBD2 | TRBV28 | ASSFRGGRGYEQY
few | TRBD1 | TRBV30 | AWSLNRGTEAF
- | - | TRBV19 | ASSIHYAGLGTEAF
- | - | TRBV9 | ASSALINNEQF
- | TRBD1 | TRBV28 | ASTPGGADTGELF
- | TRBD1 | TRBV5-4 | ASSAGQDARYGYT
- | - | TRBV10-2 | ASMLSTYEQY
- | - | TRBV5-1 | ASSLTIRVSSYEQY
- | - | TRBV18 | ASSAPDRQLEKLF
few | - | TRBV7-9 | ASSSSGGDTQY
once | - | TRBV11-3 | ASSLERGKSSYEQY
- | TRBD1 | TRBV11-2 | ASSLVGGQLNTEAF
- | - | TRBV1 | NTLKGGLSGNTIY
few | - | TRBV7-2 | ASSPGFRETQY
- | TRBD2 | TRBV9 | ASSVGMTSGGEEQY
- | - | TRBV9 | ASSPRGTYNEQF
- | - | TRBV7-2 | ASSLLSGTSGDTQY
- | - | TRBV7-9 | ASSLGTKPDTQY
- | - | TRBV4-1 | ASSQGTAYGYT
- | - | TRBV28 | ASSRETEAF
- | TRBD2 | TRBV15 | ATSAQALAGGHQETQY
- | - | TRBV28 | ASEDPGDQPQH
once | TRBD2 | TRBV28 | ASTRGQRETDTQY
- | - | TRBV4-2 | ASSQDLGDLLGGTGELF
- | - | TRBV6-6 | ASSPTGLTGELF
- | TRBD1 | TRBV27 | ASSPRQGSGLSYT
once | - | TRBV25-1 | ASSGSGPTEAF
- | - | TRBV9 | ASSGPLTPTEAF
once | - | TRBV30 | AWSVRSGASNQPQH
once | TRBD1 | TRBV5-1 | ASSSGQENTEAF
- | - | TRBV11-2 | ASSPLGYEQY
- | - | TRBV2 | ASSARYAYGYT
- | TRBD1 | TRBV14 | ASSQPGQGMGSPLH